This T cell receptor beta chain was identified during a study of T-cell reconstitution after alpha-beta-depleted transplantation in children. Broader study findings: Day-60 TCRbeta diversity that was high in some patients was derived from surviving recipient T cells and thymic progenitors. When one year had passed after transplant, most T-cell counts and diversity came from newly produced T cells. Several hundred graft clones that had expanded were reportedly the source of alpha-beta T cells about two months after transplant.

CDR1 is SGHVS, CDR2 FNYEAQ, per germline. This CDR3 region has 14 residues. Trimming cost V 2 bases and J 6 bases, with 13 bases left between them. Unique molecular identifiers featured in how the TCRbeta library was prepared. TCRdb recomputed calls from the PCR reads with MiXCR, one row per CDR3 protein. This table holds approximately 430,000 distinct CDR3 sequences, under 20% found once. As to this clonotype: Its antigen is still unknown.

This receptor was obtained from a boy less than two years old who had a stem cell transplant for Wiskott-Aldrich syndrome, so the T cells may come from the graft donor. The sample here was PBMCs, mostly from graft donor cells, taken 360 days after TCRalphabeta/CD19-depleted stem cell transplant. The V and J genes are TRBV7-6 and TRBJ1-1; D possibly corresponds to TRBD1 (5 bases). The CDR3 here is CASSLMGRAPEAFF. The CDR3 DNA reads TGTGCCAGCAGCTTAATGGGCAGGGCCCCTGAAGCTTTCTTT.